This T cell receptor beta chain was obtained from a study of graft-versus-host responses after intestinal transplantation. Study background: Multivisceral, liver-intestinal, or isolated intestinal grafts went to recipients.

A word on this clone: What it binds is not known.

TCRdb's table, derived via immunoSEQ multiplex PCR, lists solely in-frame clones and lacks some. The sample records approximately 85,000 clones, approximately 92% being singletons. Germline V gene sequence: CDR1 MDHEN, CDR2 SYDVKM. The CDR3 length is 16 residues. The sample here was unstimulated CD8+ T cells sorted from spleen or lymph node cells, taken before transplant. The clonotype originates from a human donor who was the organ donor for an intestinal transplant. The gene calls are TRBV28 and TRBJ2-5, with TRBD1 matching 9 bases. The closer fit of TRBJ2-7 to the DNA end suggests the J call may be wrong. The DNA of the CDR3 is TGTGCCAGCAACCATAGGTGGGACAGGGCTCCCTACGAGCAGTACTTC. Amino acids: CASNHRWDRAPYEQYF.